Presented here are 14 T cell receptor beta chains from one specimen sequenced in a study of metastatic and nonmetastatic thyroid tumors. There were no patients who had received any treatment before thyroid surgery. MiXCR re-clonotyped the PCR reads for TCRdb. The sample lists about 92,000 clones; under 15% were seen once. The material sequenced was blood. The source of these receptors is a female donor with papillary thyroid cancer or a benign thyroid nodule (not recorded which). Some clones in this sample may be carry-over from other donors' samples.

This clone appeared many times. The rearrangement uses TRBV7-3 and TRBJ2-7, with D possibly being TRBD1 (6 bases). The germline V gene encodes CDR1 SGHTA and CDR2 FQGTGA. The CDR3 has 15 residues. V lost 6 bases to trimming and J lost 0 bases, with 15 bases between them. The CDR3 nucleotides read TGTGCCAGCAGGACCTCTGGGACAAACTCCTACGAGCAGTACTTC. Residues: CASRTSGTNSYEQYF.

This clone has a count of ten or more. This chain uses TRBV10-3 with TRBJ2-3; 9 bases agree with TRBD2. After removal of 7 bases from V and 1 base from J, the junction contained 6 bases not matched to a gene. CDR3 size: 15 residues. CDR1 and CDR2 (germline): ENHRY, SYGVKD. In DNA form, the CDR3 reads TGTGCCATCAAGGCTAGCGGGGAGCGCACAGATACGCAGTATTTT. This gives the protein CAIKASGERTDTQYF.

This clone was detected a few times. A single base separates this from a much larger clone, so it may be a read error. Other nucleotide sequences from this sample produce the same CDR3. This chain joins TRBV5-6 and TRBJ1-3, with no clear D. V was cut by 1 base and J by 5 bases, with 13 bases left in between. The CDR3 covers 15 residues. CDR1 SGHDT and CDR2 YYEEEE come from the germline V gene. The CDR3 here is CASSLTRTPRNTIYF. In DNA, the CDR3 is TGTGCCAGCAGCTTGACCCGTACTCCGCGAAACACCATATATTTT.

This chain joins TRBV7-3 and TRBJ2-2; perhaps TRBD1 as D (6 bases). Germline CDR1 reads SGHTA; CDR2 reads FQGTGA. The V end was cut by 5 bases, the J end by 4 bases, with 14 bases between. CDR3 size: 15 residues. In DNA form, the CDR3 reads TGTGCCAGCAGCCCCGCAGGGGAGTGCACCGGGGAGCTGTTTTTT. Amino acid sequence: CASSPAGECTGELFF. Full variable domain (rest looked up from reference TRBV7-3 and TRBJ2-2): GAGVSQTPSNKVTEKGKYVELRCDPISGHTALYWYRQSLGQGPEFLIYFQGTGAADDSGLPNDRFFAVRPEGSVSTLKIQRTERGDSAVYLCASSPAGECTGELFFGEGSRLTVL.

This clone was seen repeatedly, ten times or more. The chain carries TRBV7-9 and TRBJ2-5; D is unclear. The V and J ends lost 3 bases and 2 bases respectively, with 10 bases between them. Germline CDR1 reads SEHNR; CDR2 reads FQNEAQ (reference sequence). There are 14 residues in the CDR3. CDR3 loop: CASSFGLRQETQYF. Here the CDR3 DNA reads TGTGCCAGCAGCTTTGGGTTACGTCAAGAGACCCAGTACTTC.

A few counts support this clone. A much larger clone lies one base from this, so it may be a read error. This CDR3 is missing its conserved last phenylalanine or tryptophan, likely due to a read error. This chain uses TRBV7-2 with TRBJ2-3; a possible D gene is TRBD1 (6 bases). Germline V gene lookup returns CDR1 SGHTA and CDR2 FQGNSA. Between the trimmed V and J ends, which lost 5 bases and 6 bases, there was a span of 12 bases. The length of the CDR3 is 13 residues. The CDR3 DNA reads TGTGCCAGCAGCCCTACAGGGTTGGATACGCAGTATCTT. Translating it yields CASSPTGLDTQYL.

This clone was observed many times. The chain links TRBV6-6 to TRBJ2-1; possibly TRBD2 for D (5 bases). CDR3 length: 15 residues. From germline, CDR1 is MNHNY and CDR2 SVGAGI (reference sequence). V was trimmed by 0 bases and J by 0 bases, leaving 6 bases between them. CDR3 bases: TGTGCCAGCAGTTACTCCGGGGACTCCTACAATGAGCAGTTCTTC. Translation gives CASSYSGDSYNEQFF.

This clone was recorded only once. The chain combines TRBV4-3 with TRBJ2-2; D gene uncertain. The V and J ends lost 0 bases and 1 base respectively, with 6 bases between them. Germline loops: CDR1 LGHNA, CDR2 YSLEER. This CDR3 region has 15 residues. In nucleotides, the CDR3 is TGCGCCAGCAGCCAAGATCCCGGGAACACCGGGGAGCTGTTTTTT. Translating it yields CASSQDPGNTGELFF.

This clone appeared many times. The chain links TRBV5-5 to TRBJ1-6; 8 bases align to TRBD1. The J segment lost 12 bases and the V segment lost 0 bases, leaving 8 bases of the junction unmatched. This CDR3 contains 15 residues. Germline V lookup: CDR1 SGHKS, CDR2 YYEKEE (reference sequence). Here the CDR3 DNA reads TGTGCCAGCAGCTTGGGGGTCGGACAGGGCGGACCCCTCCACTTT. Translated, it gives CASSLGVGQGGPLHF.

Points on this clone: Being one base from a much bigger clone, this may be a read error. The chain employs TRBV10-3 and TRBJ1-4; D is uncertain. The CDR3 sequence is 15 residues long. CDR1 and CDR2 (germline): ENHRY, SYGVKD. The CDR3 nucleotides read TGTGCCATCAGTGAAGAGGACGTGATCAATGAAAGACTGTTTTTT. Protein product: CAISEEDVINERLFF.

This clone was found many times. The DNA for the CDR3 is TGTGCCAGCAGGCCCGAACTGGGGACAGTCAATCAGCCCCAGCATTTT. It yields the protein CASRPELGTVNQPQHF. The chain combines TRBV28 with TRBJ1-5, with 7 bases that match TRBD1. CDR3 size: 16 residues. Germline V gene sequence: CDR1 MDHEN, CDR2 SYDVKM. Losses at the gene ends were 6 bases for V and 3 bases for J; bases not matched to a gene: 11.

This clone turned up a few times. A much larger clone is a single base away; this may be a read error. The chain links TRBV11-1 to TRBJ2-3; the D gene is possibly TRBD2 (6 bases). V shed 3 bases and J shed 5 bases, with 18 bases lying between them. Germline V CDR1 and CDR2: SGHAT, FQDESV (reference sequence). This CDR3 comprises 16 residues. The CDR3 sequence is CASSLRERVGKDTQYF. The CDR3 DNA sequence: TGTGCCAGCAGCTTGCGAGAGCGGGTTGGGAAAGATACGCAGTATTTT.

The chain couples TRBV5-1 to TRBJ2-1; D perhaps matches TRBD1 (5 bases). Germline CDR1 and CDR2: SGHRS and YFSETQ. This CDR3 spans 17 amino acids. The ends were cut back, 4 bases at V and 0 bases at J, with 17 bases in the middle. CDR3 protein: CASSSGHHPNSYNEQFF. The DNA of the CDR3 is TGCGCCAGCAGCAGTGGACATCACCCTAACTCCTACAATGAGCAGTTCTTC.

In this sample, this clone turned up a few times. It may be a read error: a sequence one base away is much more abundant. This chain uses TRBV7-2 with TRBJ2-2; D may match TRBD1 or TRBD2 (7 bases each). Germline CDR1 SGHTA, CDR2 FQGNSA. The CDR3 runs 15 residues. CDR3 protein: CACSSGGGLVGELFF. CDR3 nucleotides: TGTGCCTGCAGCTCAGGGGGGGGGCTGGTCGGGGAGCTGTTTTTT.